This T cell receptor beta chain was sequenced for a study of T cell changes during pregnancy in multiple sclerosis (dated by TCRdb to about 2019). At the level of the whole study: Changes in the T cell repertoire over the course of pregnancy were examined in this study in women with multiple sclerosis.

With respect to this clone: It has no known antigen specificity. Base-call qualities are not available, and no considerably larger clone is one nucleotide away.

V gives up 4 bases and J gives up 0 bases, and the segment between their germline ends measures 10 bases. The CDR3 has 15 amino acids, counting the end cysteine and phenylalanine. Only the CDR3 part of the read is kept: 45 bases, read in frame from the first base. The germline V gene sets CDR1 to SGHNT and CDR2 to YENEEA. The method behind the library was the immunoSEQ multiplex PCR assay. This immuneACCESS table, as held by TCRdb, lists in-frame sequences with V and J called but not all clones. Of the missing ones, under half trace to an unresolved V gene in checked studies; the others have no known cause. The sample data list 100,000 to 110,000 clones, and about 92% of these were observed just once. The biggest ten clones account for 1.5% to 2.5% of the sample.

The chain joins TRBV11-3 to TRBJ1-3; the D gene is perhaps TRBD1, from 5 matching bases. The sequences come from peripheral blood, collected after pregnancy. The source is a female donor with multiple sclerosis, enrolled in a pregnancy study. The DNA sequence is TGTGCCAGCAGCTCGCGGGGACTCTCTGGAAACACCATATATTTT. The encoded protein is CASSSRGLSGNTIYF.